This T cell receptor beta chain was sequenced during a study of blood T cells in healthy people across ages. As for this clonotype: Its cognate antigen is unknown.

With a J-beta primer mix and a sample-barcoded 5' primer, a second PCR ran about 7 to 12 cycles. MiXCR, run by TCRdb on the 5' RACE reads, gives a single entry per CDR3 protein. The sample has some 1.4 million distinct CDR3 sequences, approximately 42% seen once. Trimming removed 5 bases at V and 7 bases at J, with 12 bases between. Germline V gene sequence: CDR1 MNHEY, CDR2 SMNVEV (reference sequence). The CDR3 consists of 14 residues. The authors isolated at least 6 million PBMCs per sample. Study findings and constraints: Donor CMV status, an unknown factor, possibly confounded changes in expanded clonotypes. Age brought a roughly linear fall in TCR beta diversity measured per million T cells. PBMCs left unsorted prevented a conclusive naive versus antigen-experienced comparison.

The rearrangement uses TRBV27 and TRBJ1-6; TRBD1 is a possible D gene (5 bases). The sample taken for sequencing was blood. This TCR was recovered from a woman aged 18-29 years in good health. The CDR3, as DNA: TGTGCCAGCAGTCCCCGACAGTCCAATTCACCCCTCCACTTT. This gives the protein CASSPRQSNSPLHF.